One T cell receptor (beta chain) is described in this entry. Germline values: CDR1 SGHAT, CDR2 FQNNGV. This CDR3 contains 16 residues. Trimming took off 2 bases at V and 4 bases at J, with 16 bases between the two ends. Using its own MiXCR run on the RACE reads, TCRdb lists one record per CDR3 protein. The sample lists tens of thousands of distinct CDR3 sequences; around 30% were seen once. The sample is drawn from a study of human T cells and chemical hapten exposure. Time point here: patch test 1, 2 weeks after DPC sensitization. As to treatment: therapeutic diphenylcyclopropenone sensitization with weekly scalp DPC. The drawing of blood occurred before each patch test was applied.

The sequence was obtained from a man in his forties or fifties with alopecia areata. Some clones in this sample may be carry-over from other donors' samples. The genes are TRBV11-2 and TRBJ2-3, with no clear D. Material: whole blood, obtained in connection with sensitization to the hapten diphenylcyclopropenone (DPC). The CDR3 bases are TGTGCCAGCAGCTTAAAGATAGGCGTGATGCCAGATACGCAGTATTTT. Encoded protein: CASSLKIGVMPDTQYF.